This entry is about one T cell receptor beta chain. The V segment lost 5 bases and the J segment 4 bases; nucleotides outside the gene matches: 3. The CDR3 spans 16 residues. Germline lookup yields CDR1 LNHDA and CDR2 SQIVND (reference sequence). The data were taken from a study of blood T cell repertoires in COVID-19. Produced via immunoSEQ multiplex PCR; TCRdb's table is partial and in-frame only. The table records some 140,000 clones, around 89% of them present only once. The chain employs TRBV19 and TRBJ2-3; 16 bases agree with TRBD2. The TCR comes from a man in his fifties or sixties with active or convalescent COVID-19. Sequenced: peripheral blood. Here the CDR3 reads CASSGTSGGAPDTQYF. The CDR3 DNA reads as TGTGCCAGTAGTGGGACTAGCGGGGGGGCCCCAGATACGCAGTATTTT.